These 21 T cell receptor beta chains were sequenced from one sample in a study of cytomegalovirus exposure and HLA in healthy donors. Use of 60 Vbeta and 13 Jbeta primers characterized the PCR. Here immunoSEQ multiplex PCR was the method, and the copy in TCRdb shows in-frame clones only, minus some. The sample contains around 150,000 clones, roughly 82% of which appear only once. The sequenced sample consisted of PBMCs. Receptor source: a man aged 50-59 years in good health and CMV-seropositive.

The rearrangement uses TRBV11-2 and TRBJ2-5; 10 bases are a match to TRBD2. Germline V gives CDR1 SGHAT, CDR2 FQNNGV. This CDR3 region has 14 residues. V was pared by 5 bases and J by 11 bases, with 11 bases of the junction left unmatched. This CDR3 reads CASSRDLAGVGQYF. Written as DNA, the CDR3 is TGTGCCAGCAGCCGTGACCTAGCGGGAGTAGGGCAGTACTTC.

This clone was picked up a small number of times. The chain has TRBV6-5 and TRBJ1-2; D gene unclear. The CDR3 has 14 residues. Trimming left V 7 bases short and J 4 bases short, with 16 bases between. Germline CDR1 is MNHEY and CDR2 is SVGAGI. Here the CDR3 DNA reads TGTGCCAGCACCCGAGGGCAGGAGTTCTATGGCTACACCTTC. Encoded protein: CASTRGQEFYGYTF.

The chain is built from TRBV18 and TRBJ2-3, with 14 bases that match TRBD2. The CDR3 is 18 amino acids. V was pared by 3 bases and J by 3 bases, with 8 bases of the junction left unmatched. Per germline, CDR1 KGHSH and CDR2 LQKENI. CDR3 in DNA: TGTGCCAGCTCACCCCCGGGACTAGCGGGAGCCGGAACAGATACGCAGTATTTT. Encoded protein: CASSPPGLAGAGTDTQYF.

In nucleotides, the CDR3 is TGTGCCAGCAGCGTAGTGGGGGCCGGGAAAAAACCAAAGAGGAATCAGCCCCAGCATTTT. It is translated as CASSVVGAGKKPKRNQPQHF. This chain uses TRBV9 with TRBJ1-5; D is possibly TRBD1 (6 bases). Deletions cut 0 bases from V and 4 bases from J, with 26 bases between. This CDR3 has 20 amino acids. The germline CDR1 and CDR2 sequences are SGDLS and YYNGEE.

The CDR3 DNA sequence: TGTGCCAGCACACTAGCGGGAGGGCCACACGAGCAGTACTTC. As protein: CASTLAGGPHEQYF. J is TRBJ2-7 and V is TRBV28; 13 nucleotides line up with TRBD2. CDR3 length: 14 residues. V lost 7 bases, J lost 5 bases, and 5 bases stayed unmatched. Germline V CDR1 and CDR2: MDHEN, SYDVKM.

The chain joins TRBV5-6 to TRBJ2-2, with 7 bases identical to TRBD2. Per germline, CDR1 SGHDT and CDR2 YYEEEE. This CDR3 is built from 16 residues. J lost 1 base, V lost 3 bases, and 6 bases had no gene match. CDR3 in DNA: TGTGCCAGCAGCTACTCCCGGGGGGTGAACACCGGGGAGCTGTTTTTT. It translates to CASSYSRGVNTGELFF.

CDR3 nucleotide sequence: TGTGCCAGCAGTTTTGGACTGGGTGTGGCAGATACGCAGTATTTT. Protein: CASSFGLGVADTQYF. The chain combines TRBV6-4 with TRBJ2-3; TRBD2 might be the D (5 bases). V lost 5 bases to trimming and J lost 4 bases, with 16 bases between them. Germline-derived CDR1 and CDR2 are MRHNA and SNTAGT. The length of the CDR3 is 15 residues.

CDR3 nucleotide sequence: TGTGCCAGTAGTATATTAGCGGGCACCGGGGAGCTGTTTTTT. It translates to CASSILAGTGELFF. The J gene is TRBJ2-2, the V gene TRBV19; 7 nucleotides agree with TRBD2. CDR1 and CDR2 from the germline V gene are LNHDA and SQIVND (reference sequence). Trimming cost V 2 bases and J 4 bases; bases outside gene matches: 1. The CDR3 consists of 14 residues.

V is TRBV29-1 and J is TRBJ2-1, with 7 nucleotides matching TRBD2. Germline lookup yields CDR1 SQVTM and CDR2 ANQGSEA. The CDR3 contains 14 residues. V was clipped by 7 bases and J by 8 bases; unmatched bases: 14. The CDR3 region has the DNA TGCAGCGGAACCGGGACTACCCGGACCGATGAGCAGTTCTTC. It specifies CSGTGTTRTDEQFF.

The rearrangement joins TRBV30 to TRBJ2-7, with D hard to call. This CDR3 region has 14 residues. CDR1 is GTSNPN and CDR2 is SVGIG in the germline V gene (reference sequence). Trimming removed 0 bases from V and 5 bases from J, with 14 bases in between. This CDR3 is CAWSVGPRVHEQYF. The CDR3 region has the DNA TGTGCCTGGAGTGTAGGCCCTCGGGTCCACGAGCAGTACTTC.

This chain uses TRBV4-2 with TRBJ2-1; a weak D match, TRBD2 (6 bases). CDR3 length: 18 residues. Germline V CDR1 and CDR2: LGHNA, YNFKEQ. V lost 3 bases to trimming and J lost 0 bases, with 18 bases between them. The CDR3 region is CASSHASPTRLSYNEQFF. CDR3 nucleotides: TGTGCCAGCAGCCACGCGAGCCCGACTAGGCTCTCCTACAATGAGCAGTTCTTC.

The J gene is TRBJ2-3, the V gene TRBV28, with 16 bases identical to TRBD2. V shed 3 bases, J shed 3 bases, and the junction held 12 bases outside the gene matches. The CDR3 consists of 20 residues. Germline V lookup: CDR1 MDHEN, CDR2 SYDVKM. The CDR3 here is CASSFPGGTSGRVRTDTQYF. Written as DNA, the CDR3 is TGTGCCAGCAGTTTCCCGGGGGGGACTAGCGGGAGGGTAAGGACAGATACGCAGTATTTT.

The chain uses TRBV28 and TRBJ2-7; a weak D match, TRBD1 (6 bases). The V end was cut by 5 bases, the J end by 4 bases, with 12 bases between. The CDR3 runs to 13 residues. Germline V gene lookup returns CDR1 MDHEN and CDR2 SYDVKM. CDR3 DNA: TGTGCCAGCAGTGGGCCGACAGGATACGAGCAGTACTTC. This translates into CASSGPTGYEQYF.

This clone was detected once. V is TRBV5-1 and J is TRBJ2-7, with 8 bases lining up with TRBD2. V lost 1 base, J lost 4 bases, and 10 bases stayed unmatched. Germline-derived CDR1 and CDR2 are SGHRS and YFSETQ. The CDR3 totals 16 residues. The CDR3 DNA reads TGCGCCAGCAGCTTGAATAACGGGGGGGCGGCATACGAGCAGTACTTC. Protein: CASSLNNGGAAYEQYF.

In this sample, this clone turned up a few times. The rearrangement joins TRBV7-3 to TRBJ2-1; 10 bases align to TRBD2. V gave up 3 bases and J gave up 9 bases; unmatched junction bases: 5. The germline CDR1 and CDR2 sequences are SGHTA and FQGTGA. The CDR3 is 14 residues long. The CDR3 loop is CASSFSSGSVEQFF. Written as DNA, the CDR3 is TGTGCCAGCAGCTTCTCTAGCGGGAGCGTTGAGCAGTTCTTC.

This chain uses TRBV6-4 with TRBJ1-2; 7 bases are shared with TRBD1. Germline CDR1 MRHNA, CDR2 SNTAGT. This CDR3 has 13 residues. Trimming removed 3 bases from V and 7 bases from J; junction bases left unmatched: 5. CDR3 region: CASSEGRGSGYTF. The CDR3 DNA follows: TGTGCCAGCAGTGAGGGCAGGGGGTCTGGCTACACCTTC.

This chain connects TRBV30 to TRBJ2-5, with D tentatively TRBD2 (10 bases). This CDR3 region has 15 residues. CDR1 is GTSNPN, CDR2 SVGIG, per germline (reference sequence). The ends were cut back, 7 bases at V and 3 bases at J, with 21 bases in the middle. CDR3 coding DNA: TGTGCCTTCGGGACAGGGACTAGCGTAAAAGAGACCCAGTACTTC. Translated: CAFGTGTSVKETQYF.

This clone appeared a single time. The rearrangement uses TRBV6-5 and TRBJ1-1; 9 nucleotides match TRBD1. The J segment lost 4 bases and the V segment lost 6 bases, leaving 6 bases of the junction unmatched. There are 14 residues in the CDR3. Germline V gene lookup returns CDR1 MNHEY and CDR2 SVGAGI. This chain's CDR3 is CASSLQGAGTEAFF. The DNA of the CDR3 is TGTGCCAGCAGCCTACAGGGGGCCGGCACTGAAGCTTTCTTT.

This chain uses TRBV5-1 with TRBJ2-5, with a weak D call TRBD2 (5 bases). With 5 bases removed from V and 4 bases from J, the gap between germline ends came to 18 bases. CDR3 size: 15 residues. Germline CDR1 SGHRS, CDR2 YFSETQ. The CDR3 DNA is TGCGCCAGCAGTTCTACGGGGAGTGTTCGAGAGACCCAGTACTTC. This translates into CASSSTGSVRETQYF.

The rearrangement links TRBV5-1 to TRBJ2-1; a possible D gene is TRBD1 (6 bases). The CDR3 extends over 14 amino acids. The V gene's germline CDR1 is SGHRS and CDR2 YFSETQ. V lost 2 bases to trimming and J lost 5 bases, with 11 bases between them. The CDR3 loop is CASSLGGSDNEQFF. The CDR3 coding sequence is TGCGCCAGCAGCTTAGGGGGATCTGACAATGAGCAGTTCTTC.

The chain is built from TRBV7-6 and TRBJ2-7, with 8 bases identical to TRBD1. The germline V gene encodes CDR1 SGHVS and CDR2 FNYEAQ. J gave up 7 bases and V 5 bases, and 4 bases lay outside the gene matches. The CDR3 sequence is 12 residues long. In DNA form, the CDR3 reads TGTGCCAGCAGCCGGACAGGGTGGGAGCAGTACTTC. It yields the protein CASSRTGWEQYF.